The 28 T cell receptor beta chains listed next were all sequenced from one sample in a study of shared clonotypes between healthy human individuals. The naive CD8 population came from CD45RO-negative cells selected for CCR7, without terminally differentiated effector memory CD45RA+ cells. Profiled with immunoSEQ multiplex PCR; TCRdb holds only in-frame clones, not every one. This sample has about 2 million clones, with approximately 95% found just once. Sample: naive CD8+ T cells sorted from blood. These receptors all come from a man aged 18 to 29 in good health.

The chain is built from TRBV30 and TRBJ2-7, with 11 bases matching TRBD1. This CDR3 is 14 amino acids long. Germline V gene data show CDR1 as GTSNPN and CDR2 as SVGIG (reference sequence). With V trimmed by 4 bases and J by 5 bases, 7 bases remained unmatched. In DNA form, the CDR3 reads TGTGCCTGGACCTCCGGGACAGGGGGTGACGAGCAGTACTTC. Residues: CAWTSGTGGDEQYF.

The rearrangement joins TRBV2 to TRBJ2-7; unclear D gene. The length of the CDR3 is 12 residues. CDR1 and CDR2 from the germline V gene are SNHLY and FYNNEI. V dropped 6 bases and J dropped 5 bases, with 11 bases sitting between them. The CDR3: CASSTTRNEQYF. The CDR3 region has the DNA TGTGCCAGCAGCACAACTCGGAACGAGCAGTACTTC. Looking up the rest from reference TRBV2 and TRBJ2-7 gives the full variable domain: EPEVTQTPSHQVTQMGQEVILRCVPISNHLYFYWYRQILGQKVEFLVSFYNNEISEKSEIFDDQFSVERPDGSNFTLKIRSTKLEDSAMYFCASSTTRNEQYFGPGTRLTVT.

This chain joins TRBV4-3 and TRBJ2-4; D perhaps matches TRBD2 (5 bases). CDR3 length: 14 amino acids. V lost 3 bases, J lost 7 bases, and 13 bases lay in between. The germline V gene has CDR1 LGHNA and CDR2 YSLEER. This CDR3 is CASSQEDHGNIQYF. As DNA, the CDR3 is TGCGCCAGCAGCCAGGAGGACCACGGCAACATTCAGTACTTC.

In its sample, this clone was seen once. The CDR3 region is CASSQVEDRGKETQYF. The CDR3 DNA sequence: TGCGCCAGCAGCCAAGTAGAGGACAGGGGCAAAGAGACCCAGTACTTC. V gene TRBV4-1 combines with J gene TRBJ2-5, with 9 bases matching TRBD1. CDR1 is MGHRA and CDR2 is YSYEKL in the germline V gene. The junction had 6 bases not matched to a gene; V was cut back by 1 base and J by 3 bases. The CDR3 length is 16 residues.

The chain employs TRBV6-6 and TRBJ2-5; possible D gene TRBD1, 5 bases. Trimming left V 6 bases short and J 7 bases short, with 12 bases between. This CDR3 is built from 12 residues. Looked up from germline, CDR1 is MNHNY and CDR2 is SVGAGI (reference sequence). The CDR3 sequence: CASSQGDGTQYF. The CDR3, as DNA: TGTGCCAGCAGCCAGGGTGACGGGACCCAGTACTTC.

The chain is built from TRBV19 and TRBJ2-7, with D perhaps TRBD2 (5 bases). Trimming removed 5 bases at V and 0 bases at J, with 11 bases between. Germline V gene sequence: CDR1 LNHDA, CDR2 SQIVND (reference sequence). The CDR3 totals 14 residues. The CDR3 nucleotides read TGTGCCAGTAGTGCGGGTCAGTTCTCCTACGAGCAGTACTTC. Encoded protein: CASSAGQFSYEQYF.

The V call is TRBV5-4, the J call TRBJ2-2; D is possibly TRBD1 (6 bases). Germline V gene lookup returns CDR1 SGHNT and CDR2 YYREEE (reference sequence). Trimming cost V 3 bases and J 0 bases, with 18 bases left between them. This CDR3 is 18 amino acids long. CDR3 sequence: CASSSGEITGPNTGELFF. The CDR3 bases are TGTGCCAGCAGCTCCGGGGAAATAACAGGGCCGAACACCGGGGAGCTGTTTTTT.

This chain links TRBV27 with TRBJ2-6; maybe TRBD2 (7 bases). There are 14 residues in the CDR3. CDR1 MNHEY and CDR2 SMNVEV come from the germline V gene (reference sequence). Trimming removed 6 bases at V and 3 bases at J, with 9 bases between. This chain's CDR3 is CASSGGLGANVLTF. The CDR3 nucleotides are TGTGCCAGCAGCGGGGGGCTTGGGGCCAACGTCCTGACTTTC.

The V gene is TRBV19, the J gene TRBJ1-1; D not resolved. Trimming cost V 6 bases and J 0 bases, with 14 bases left between them. This CDR3 spans 15 amino acids. Germline loops: CDR1 LNHDA, CDR2 SQIVND (reference sequence). The CDR3, as DNA: TGTGCCAGTAGCCCATCCCAGGCAATGAACACTGAAGCTTTCTTT. It is translated as CASSPSQAMNTEAFF.

The sample holds one count of this clone. This chain connects TRBV4-3 to TRBJ2-1; 16 bases are shared with TRBD2. CDR3 size: 19 residues. V lost 0 bases and J lost 6; bases outside the gene matches: 8. Germline lookup yields CDR1 LGHNA and CDR2 YSLEER. CDR3 bases: TGCGCCAGCAGCCAAGAGGGGGGACTAGCGGGAGGGCTAGGCAATGAGCAGTTCTTC. As protein: CASSQEGGLAGGLGNEQFF.

This clone was seen a few times. The identical CDR3 is also encoded by other nucleotide sequences in the sample. This sequence joins TRBV2 and TRBJ2-7; D gene uncertain. The CDR3 is 12 residues long. The germline V and J ends were trimmed by 2 bases and 4 bases, with 6 bases remaining between them. Germline values: CDR1 SNHLY, CDR2 FYNNEI. CDR3 bases: TGTGCCAGCAGTGAAACCACTTACGAGCAGTACTTC. This encodes CASSETTYEQYF.

The rearrangement uses TRBV6-6 and TRBJ2-7, with 8 bases fitting TRBD1. The CDR3 runs 11 residues. Losses at the gene ends were 8 bases for V and 4 bases for J; bases not matched to a gene: 1. Germline V lookup: CDR1 MNHNY, CDR2 SVGAGI (reference sequence). CDR3 in DNA: TGTGCCAGCGGACAGGGTTACGAGCAGTACTTC. Protein: CASGQGYEQYF.

The V gene is TRBV7-9, the J gene TRBJ2-6; TRBD1 might be the D (6 bases). This CDR3 spans 18 amino acids. V lost 6 bases and J lost 0, with 18 bases in between. Germline-derived CDR1 and CDR2 are SEHNR and FQNEAQ (reference sequence). The CDR3 coding sequence is TGTGCCAGCAGACCAGGACAGCTAACAACCTCTGGGGCCAACGTCCTGACTTTC. Its protein product is CASRPGQLTTSGANVLTF.

The chain recombines TRBV19 with TRBJ2-2, with 8 bases aligning to TRBD1. Per the germline V gene, CDR1 is LNHDA and CDR2 is SQIVND (reference sequence). CDR3 size: 15 residues. Unmatched junction bases numbered 5, after V lost 5 bases and J lost 3 bases. This chain's CDR3 is CASSWSRGHTGELFF. The CDR3 DNA reads TGTGCCAGTAGTTGGTCCAGGGGGCACACCGGGGAGCTGTTTTTT.

In this sample, this clone turned up once. The rearrangement links TRBV15 to TRBJ1-3, with D possibly being TRBD1 (5 bases). Germline CDR1 and CDR2: LNHNV and YYDKDF (reference sequence). The V and J ends lost 3 bases and 1 base respectively, with 13 bases between them. This CDR3 has 16 residues. CDR3 sequence (DNA): TGTGCCACCAGCAGGGCCTCCGGGGGATCTGGAAACACCATATATTTT. Translated, it gives CATSRASGGSGNTIYF.

Points on this clone: Additional DNA sequences in this sample encode the identical CDR3. The chain carries TRBV27 and TRBJ1-1, with D maybe TRBD1 (6 bases). Germline-derived CDR1 and CDR2 are MNHEY and SMNVEV (reference sequence). The CDR3 is 12 amino acids. Trimming pared 3 bases from V and 6 bases from J, leaving 8 bases between. The CDR3 DNA reads as TGTGCCAGCAGTTTCCCAGGGGCTGAAGCTTTCTTT. Translation gives CASSFPGAEAFF.

A remark on this clone: This sample includes further DNA sequences coding for the same CDR3. V and J are TRBV11-3 and TRBJ2-7; D not certain. CDR1 and CDR2 (germline): SGHNT, YENEEA. This CDR3 contains 14 residues. V was cut by 1 base and J by 0 bases, with 7 bases left in between. CDR3 sequence reads: CASSLGGDSYEQYF. In nucleotides, the CDR3 is TGTGCCAGCAGCTTAGGAGGAGACTCCTACGAGCAGTACTTC.

This clone was observed a single time. The chain employs TRBV2 and TRBJ2-7; the D is unclear. The CDR3 contains 13 residues. The V end lost 8 bases, the J end lost 4 bases, and 15 bases lay between the germline ends. Germline CDR1 reads SNHLY; CDR2 reads FYNNEI. This CDR3 is CASQGWNHYEQYF. CDR3 coding DNA: TGTGCCAGCCAAGGGTGGAACCATTACGAGCAGTACTTC. Supplemented by reference TRBV2 and TRBJ2-7, the full variable domain reads EPEVTQTPSHQVTQMGQEVILRCVPISNHLYFYWYRQILGQKVEFLVSFYNNEISEKSEIFDDQFSVERPDGSNFTLKIRSTKLEDSAMYFCASQGWNHYEQYFGPGTRLTVT.

V usage is TRBV4-1 and J usage is TRBJ2-2, with 7 bases lining up with TRBD2. The CDR3 is made up of 16 amino acids. The germline CDR1 and CDR2 sequences are MGHRA and YSYEKL. V lost 1 base, J lost 8 bases, and 10 bases stayed unmatched. This CDR3 reads CASSQGEGWVIGELFF. The CDR3 DNA reads as TGCGCCAGCAGCCAAGGGGAGGGGTGGGTTATAGGGGAGCTGTTTTTT.

About this clone: The sample has other DNA sequences that encode this CDR3 too. The chain recombines TRBV6-5 with TRBJ2-7; maybe TRBD2 (5 bases). The CDR3 sequence is 12 residues long. The V and J ends lost 5 bases and 4 bases respectively, with 9 bases between them. Germline V gene data show CDR1 as MNHEY and CDR2 as SVGAGI. CDR3 DNA sequence: TGTGCCAGCAGTCCAGGACTGTACGAGCAGTACTTC. Residues: CASSPGLYEQYF.

This sequence joins TRBV29-1 and TRBJ2-1; D is uncertain. Germline V gene data show CDR1 as SQVTM and CDR2 as ANQGSEA. The V gene lost 3 bases and the J gene lost 9 bases, with 6 bases spanning the gap. The CDR3 has 10 amino acids. The CDR3: CSVELGEQFF. In DNA, the CDR3 is TGCAGCGTTGAGTTGGGTGAGCAGTTCTTC.

This chain connects TRBV5-4 to TRBJ1-2, with 8 bases identical to TRBD1. The CDR3 is 16 amino acids. With 2 bases clipped from V and 4 bases from J, the junction kept 10 bases outside the gene matches. Per the germline V gene, CDR1 is SGHNT and CDR2 is YYREEE (reference sequence). The CDR3 is CASSFSGQGWSYGYTF. CDR3 coding DNA: TGTGCCAGCAGCTTCTCCGGACAGGGCTGGAGCTATGGCTACACCTTC.

The chain employs TRBV4-1 and TRBJ2-6; D gene unclear. This CDR3 is 14 amino acids long. The V gene lost 0 bases and the J gene lost 2 bases, with 2 bases spanning the gap. CDR1 and CDR2 (germline): MGHRA, YSYEKL. CDR3 sequence reads: CASSQDAGANVLTF. The CDR3 DNA reads TGCGCCAGCAGCCAAGACGCTGGGGCCAACGTCCTGACTTTC.

This chain joins TRBV5-1 and TRBJ2-7, with TRBD1 as a possible D gene (6 bases). V lost 0 bases and J lost 5, with 9 bases in between. The germline CDR1 and CDR2 sequences are SGHRS and YFSETQ. The CDR3 loop spans 13 amino acids. CDR3 sequence: CASSLGTVDEQYF. DNA of the CDR3: TGCGCCAGCAGCTTGGGGACAGTGGACGAGCAGTACTTC.

This clone has a handful of counts. This specimen includes other DNA sequences encoding the same CDR3. The chain recombines TRBV4-1 with TRBJ2-2; D remains ambiguous. This CDR3 is 14 amino acids long. V was trimmed by 1 base and J by 1 base, leaving 4 bases between them. The germline V gene encodes CDR1 MGHRA and CDR2 YSYEKL. In DNA, the CDR3 is TGCGCCAGCAGCCAAGCGGGGAACACCGGGGAGCTGTTTTTT. Amino acids: CASSQAGNTGELFF.

This clone was seen once. The chain combines TRBV6-4 with TRBJ2-3; D gene unclear. V was cut by 7 bases and J by 2 bases, with 22 bases left in between. CDR1 is MRHNA, CDR2 SNTAGT, per germline. The CDR3 consists of 17 residues. The CDR3 region is CASTCVPPTVTTDTQYF. The CDR3 coding sequence is TGTGCCAGCACTTGTGTACCCCCGACGGTTACCACAGATACGCAGTATTTT.

V is TRBV4-1 and J is TRBJ2-7; 7 nucleotides agree with TRBD1. CDR1 and CDR2 (germline): MGHRA, YSYEKL. V was clipped by 5 bases and J by 0 bases; unmatched bases: 7. CDR3 length: 15 amino acids. As DNA, the CDR3 is TGCGCCAGCAGCGACCGGACAGGAGGCTCCTACGAGCAGTACTTC. This sequence encodes CASSDRTGGSYEQYF.

The V call is TRBV6-1, the J call TRBJ1-3; D not certain. The CDR3 contains 17 residues. From germline, CDR1 is MNHNS and CDR2 SASEGT. The V and J ends lost 3 bases and 0 bases respectively, with 15 bases between them. The CDR3 DNA sequence: TGTGCCAGCAGTGATTCTGGAGGAAGGTTCTCTGGAAACACCATATATTTT. This gives the protein CASSDSGGRFSGNTIYF.